This entry lists 12 T cell receptor beta chains sequenced from one sample in a study of T cell repertoires in cytomegalovirus infection. MiXCR, applied by TCRdb to the reads, yields one record per CDR3 protein. The sample lists hundreds of thousands of distinct CDR3 sequences; around a third were seen once. These receptors are not linked to any known antigen. The sequencing used cultured PBMCs, collected from culture after CMV antigen stimulation. The receptors shown here come from a human donor in good health (CMV status not recorded). Some clones in this sample may be carry-over from other donors' samples.

The rearrangement joins TRBV4-1 to TRBJ1-4; no clear D gene. CDR3 length equals 15 residues. CDR1 is MGHRA, CDR2 YSYEKL, per germline. Trimming took 4 bases from V and 5 from J, leaving 14 bases between them. CDR3 DNA: TGCGCCAGCAGCCCCTTCAACCAAGGGAATGAAAAACTGTTTTTT. This translates into CASSPFNQGNEKLFF.

The chain carries TRBV20-1 and TRBJ1-1; D is possibly TRBD1 (5 bases). The V end lost 2 bases, the J end lost 2 bases, and 15 bases lay between the germline ends. The CDR3 loop spans 15 amino acids. From germline, CDR1 is DFQATT and CDR2 SNEGSKA (reference sequence). The CDR3: CSARRGAGPNTEAFF. As DNA, the CDR3 is TGCAGTGCTAGACGGGGCGCGGGGCCTAACACTGAAGCTTTCTTT.

This rearrangement joins TRBV4-1 to TRBJ2-1; 9 bases map to TRBD2. The J segment lost 8 bases and the V segment lost 5 bases, leaving 10 bases of the junction unmatched. Germline lookup yields CDR1 MGHRA and CDR2 YSYEKL. The CDR3 contains 15 residues. CDR3 region: CASSMGLAGRYEQFF. The DNA of the CDR3 is TGCGCCAGCAGCATGGGGCTAGCGGGAAGGTATGAGCAGTTCTTC.

This clonotype turned up a few times. The rearrangement links TRBV6-2 or TRBV6-3 to TRBJ1-1; the D is unclear. The CDR3 consists of 12 residues. Germline V CDR1 and CDR2: MNHEY, SVGEGT. Trimming took 5 bases from V and 6 from J, leaving 10 bases between them. The CDR3 DNA reads as TGTGCCAGCAGTACGTCCCGGCCTGAAGCTTTCTTT. Amino acids: CASSTSRPEAFF.

The chain links TRBV7-2 to TRBJ2-7; D may be TRBD1 (6 bases). Per the germline V gene, CDR1 is SGHTA and CDR2 is FQGNSA. V lost 4 bases, J lost 5 bases, and 18 bases lay in between. The CDR3 is 15 amino acids. This chain's CDR3 is CASSSSPGALNEQYF. DNA for the CDR3: TGTGCCAGCAGCTCAAGTCCAGGGGCGCTTAACGAGCAGTACTTC.

A few counts support this clonotype. The V and J genes are TRBV28 and TRBJ1-5; D may be TRBD1 (6 bases). The germline V gene encodes CDR1 MDHEN and CDR2 SYDVKM. V gave up 5 bases and J gave up 0 bases, with 14 bases separating them. This CDR3 has 16 amino acids. In DNA, the CDR3 is TGTGCCAGCAGTGGAACCGACAGGTATAGCAATCAGCCCCAGCATTTT. Its protein product is CASSGTDRYSNQPQHF.

V is TRBV12-3 or TRBV12-4 and J is TRBJ1-5; D is ambiguous. V was pared by 8 bases and J by 0 bases, with 14 bases between. The CDR3 runs 15 residues. CDR3 protein: CASGKREYSNQPQHF. Here the CDR3 DNA reads TGTGCCAGCGGTAAAAGAGAGTATAGCAATCAGCCCCAGCATTTT.

This clonotype was counted ten times or more. The chain combines TRBV7-2 with TRBJ2-3; D remains unclear. The length of the CDR3 is 16 residues. Trimming took off 0 bases at V and 1 base at J, with 11 bases between the two ends. Germline values: CDR1 SGHTA, CDR2 FQGNSA. Written as DNA, the CDR3 is TGTGCCAGCAGCTTAGCCACGGTTAGGGGCACAGATACGCAGTATTTT. It translates to CASSLATVRGTDTQYF.

V usage is TRBV6-1 and J usage is TRBJ1-5; TRBD1 matches at 8 bases. The trim removed 5 bases at V and 0 bases at J, leaving 15 bases unmatched. The CDR3 is made up of 19 amino acids. The germline V gene encodes CDR1 MNHNS and CDR2 SASEGT. CDR3 in amino acids: CASSSRTGPALCSNQPQHF. In nucleotides, the CDR3 is TGTGCCAGCAGTTCCCGGACAGGGCCGGCCCTATGTAGCAATCAGCCCCAGCATTTT.

This clonotype was seen many times. This chain connects TRBV7-2 to TRBJ1-1, with D perhaps TRBD1 (6 bases). This CDR3 region has 15 residues. Germline CDR1 and CDR2: SGHTA and FQGNSA. V was shortened by 5 bases and J by 0 bases, with 13 bases between the two germline ends. This CDR3 reads CASSPWGAVNTEAFF. The CDR3 DNA reads TGTGCCAGCAGCCCTTGGGGGGCCGTGAACACTGAAGCTTTCTTT.

This clonotype was found a few times. The rearrangement uses TRBV27 and TRBJ2-7; D is ambiguous. V was pared by 6 bases and J by 3 bases, with 9 bases between. Germline lookup yields CDR1 MNHEY and CDR2 SMNVEV (reference sequence). This CDR3 is 12 amino acids long. This CDR3 reads CASRGSFYEQYF. Here the CDR3 DNA reads TGTGCCAGCAGGGGCAGCTTCTACGAGCAGTACTTC.

This clonotype has just a few counts. J is TRBJ1-4 and V is TRBV6-6, with D unresolved. Trimming stripped 0 bases from V and 5 bases from J, with 4 bases between. Germline V lookup: CDR1 MNHNY, CDR2 SVGAGI (reference sequence). The CDR3 is 13 amino acids. The CDR3 loop is CASSYSGNEKLFF. For the CDR3, the DNA is TGTGCCAGCAGTTACTCAGGGAATGAAAAACTGTTTTTT.